What follows is one T cell receptor (beta chain) and its context. The data stem from a study of blood T cell repertoires in COVID-19. Study details: The United States, Italy and Spain provided the acute and convalescent COVID-19 samples. Sources were T cells, B-cell-depleted T cells, or PBMCs; the material itself was cDNA or gDNA.

The CDR3 length is 14 residues. Between the trimmed V and J ends, which lost 3 bases and 2 bases, there was a span of 10 bases. Germline V gene lookup returns CDR1 MNHEY and CDR2 SVGAGI. Original processing notes: Nucleated cell counts were estimated from reference gene primer amplification. Produced via immunoSEQ multiplex PCR; TCRdb's table is partial and in-frame only. V and J calls and clone size are those listed in that table; D and trimming were worked out from the DNA. The table records roughly 200,000 clones, roughly 85% of them present only once. V and J are TRBV6-5 and TRBJ1-2; D perhaps matches TRBD1 (5 bases). The sample consisted of peripheral blood. This clonotype was sampled from a man between 60 and 75 years old with acute or convalescent COVID-19. Here the CDR3 reads CASSYSRGNYGYTF. CDR3 DNA: TGTGCCAGCAGTTATAGTAGGGGAAACTATGGCTACACCTTC.